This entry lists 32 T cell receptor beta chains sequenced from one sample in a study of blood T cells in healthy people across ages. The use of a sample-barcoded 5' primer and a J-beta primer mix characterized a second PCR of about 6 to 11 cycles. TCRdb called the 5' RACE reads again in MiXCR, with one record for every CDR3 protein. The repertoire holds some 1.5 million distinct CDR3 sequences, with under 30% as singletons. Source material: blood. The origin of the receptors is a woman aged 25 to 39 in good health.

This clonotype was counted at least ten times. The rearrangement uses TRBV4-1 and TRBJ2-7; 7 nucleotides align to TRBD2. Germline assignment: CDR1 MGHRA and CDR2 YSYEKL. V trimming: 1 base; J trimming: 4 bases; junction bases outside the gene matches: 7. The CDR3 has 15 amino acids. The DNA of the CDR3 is TGCGCCAGCAGCCAAGCCCCTCGGGAGGTTTACGAGCAGTACTTC. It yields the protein CASSQAPREVYEQYF.

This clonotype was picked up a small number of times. The CDR3 region has the DNA TGTGCCAGCAGCTACGCCCGACTTAATACGCAGTATTTT. Amino acids: CASSYARLNTQYF. The chain is built from TRBV11-2 and TRBJ2-3; D is undetermined. The CDR3 has 13 residues. The germline V and J ends were trimmed by 4 bases and 7 bases, with 12 bases remaining between them. Germline loops: CDR1 SGHAT, CDR2 FQNNGV.

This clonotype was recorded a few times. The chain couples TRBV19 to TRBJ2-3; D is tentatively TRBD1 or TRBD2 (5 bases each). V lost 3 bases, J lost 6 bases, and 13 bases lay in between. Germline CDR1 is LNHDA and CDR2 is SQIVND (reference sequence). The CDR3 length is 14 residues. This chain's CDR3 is CASSIGDRRDTQYF. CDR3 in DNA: TGTGCCAGTAGTATCGGGGACCGGAGGGATACGCAGTATTTT.

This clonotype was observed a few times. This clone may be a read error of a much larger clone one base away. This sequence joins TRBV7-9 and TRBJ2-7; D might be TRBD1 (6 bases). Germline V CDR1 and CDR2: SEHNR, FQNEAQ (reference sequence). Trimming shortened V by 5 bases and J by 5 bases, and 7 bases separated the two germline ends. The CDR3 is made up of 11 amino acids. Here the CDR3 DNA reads TGTGCCAGCAGCAACAGGGACGAGCAGTACTTC. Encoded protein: CASSNRDEQYF.

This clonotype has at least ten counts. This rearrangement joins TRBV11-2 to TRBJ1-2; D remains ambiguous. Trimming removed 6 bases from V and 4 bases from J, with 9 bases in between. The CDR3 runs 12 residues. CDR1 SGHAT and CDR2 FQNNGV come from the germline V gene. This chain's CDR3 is CASSLRAYGYTF. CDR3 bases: TGTGCCAGCAGTTTACGGGCCTATGGCTACACCTTC.

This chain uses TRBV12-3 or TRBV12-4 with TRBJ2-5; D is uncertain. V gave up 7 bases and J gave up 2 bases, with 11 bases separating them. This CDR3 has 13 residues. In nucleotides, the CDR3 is TGTGCCAGCACCCTTGGACGGCAAGAGACCCAGTACTTC. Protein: CASTLGRQETQYF.

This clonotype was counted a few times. Here the CDR3 DNA reads TGTGCCAGCAGTTCGTTGGGGTTGGGAGATACGCAGTATTTT. It encodes CASSSLGLGDTQYF. The V call is TRBV12-3 or TRBV12-4, the J call TRBJ2-3; no firm D call. The V and J ends lost 4 bases and 5 bases respectively, with 13 bases between them. The CDR3 is made up of 14 amino acids.

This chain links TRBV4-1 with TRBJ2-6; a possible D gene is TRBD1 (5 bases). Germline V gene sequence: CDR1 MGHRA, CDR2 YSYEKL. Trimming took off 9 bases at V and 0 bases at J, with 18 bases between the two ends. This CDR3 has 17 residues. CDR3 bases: TGCGCCAGTCAAAAGAGACAGACTGACTCTGGGGCCAACGTCCTGACTTTC. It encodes CASQKRQTDSGANVLTF.

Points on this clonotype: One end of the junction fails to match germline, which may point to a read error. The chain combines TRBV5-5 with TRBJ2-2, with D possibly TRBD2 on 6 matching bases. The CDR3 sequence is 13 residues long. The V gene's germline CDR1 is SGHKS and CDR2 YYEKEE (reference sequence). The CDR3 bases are TGTACCAGCAGCCCTGGGGGGATCGGGGAGCTGTTTTTT. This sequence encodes CTSSPGGIGELFF.

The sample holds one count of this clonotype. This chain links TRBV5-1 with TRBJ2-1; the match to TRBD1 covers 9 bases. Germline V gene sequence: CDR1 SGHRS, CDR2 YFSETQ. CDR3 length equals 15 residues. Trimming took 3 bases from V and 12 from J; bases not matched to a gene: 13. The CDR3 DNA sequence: TGCGCCAGCAGCTCCGGACAGGGGCCCCAAGATGCGCAGTTCTTC. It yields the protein CASSSGQGPQDAQFF.

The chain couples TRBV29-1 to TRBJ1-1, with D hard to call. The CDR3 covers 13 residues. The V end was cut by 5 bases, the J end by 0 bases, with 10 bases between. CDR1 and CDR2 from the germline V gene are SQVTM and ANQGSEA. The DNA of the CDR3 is TGCAGCGTTACCCCTCTCTTGAACACTGAAGCTTTCTTT. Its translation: CSVTPLLNTEAFF.

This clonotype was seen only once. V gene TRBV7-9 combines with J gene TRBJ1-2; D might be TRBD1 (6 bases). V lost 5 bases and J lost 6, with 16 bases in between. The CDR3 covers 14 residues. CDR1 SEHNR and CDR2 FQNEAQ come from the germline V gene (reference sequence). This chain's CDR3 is CASSPTRGANGYTF. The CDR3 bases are TGTGCCAGCAGCCCTACGCGGGGGGCTAATGGCTACACCTTC. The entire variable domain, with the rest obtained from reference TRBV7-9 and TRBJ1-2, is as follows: DTGVSQNPRHKITKRGQNVTFRCDPISEHNRLYWYRQTLGQGPEFLTYFQNEAQLEKSRLLSDRFSAERPKGSFSTLEIQRTEQGDSAMYLCASSPTRGANGYTFGSGTRLTVV.

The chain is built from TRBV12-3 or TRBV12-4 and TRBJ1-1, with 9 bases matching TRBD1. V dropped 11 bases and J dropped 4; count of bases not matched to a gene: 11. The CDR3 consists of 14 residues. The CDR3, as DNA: TGTGCCTGCTTTACAGGGGGCGGTGGCACTGAAGCTTTCTTT. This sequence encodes CACFTGGGGTEAFF.

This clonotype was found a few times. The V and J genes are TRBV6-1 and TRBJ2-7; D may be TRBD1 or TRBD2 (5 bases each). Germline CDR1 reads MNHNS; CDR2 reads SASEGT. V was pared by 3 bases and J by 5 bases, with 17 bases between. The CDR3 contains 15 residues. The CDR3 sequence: CASSDPAGTGHEQYF. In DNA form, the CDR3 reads TGTGCCAGCAGTGATCCCGCAGGGACGGGGCACGAGCAGTACTTC.

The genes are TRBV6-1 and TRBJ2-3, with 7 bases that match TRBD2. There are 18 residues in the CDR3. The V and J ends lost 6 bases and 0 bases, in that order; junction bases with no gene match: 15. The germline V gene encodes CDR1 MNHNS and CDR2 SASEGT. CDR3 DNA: TGTGCCAGCAGGGAAACCGGGACTAACGGGAGAAGCACAGATACGCAGTATTTT. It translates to CASRETGTNGRSTDTQYF.

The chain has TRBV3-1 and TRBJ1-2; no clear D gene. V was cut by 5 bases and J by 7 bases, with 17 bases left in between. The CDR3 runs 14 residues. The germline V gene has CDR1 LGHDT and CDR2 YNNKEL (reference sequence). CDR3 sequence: CASSTGPPRGGYTF. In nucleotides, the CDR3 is TGTGCCAGCAGCACCGGACCGCCTCGGGGTGGCTACACCTTC.

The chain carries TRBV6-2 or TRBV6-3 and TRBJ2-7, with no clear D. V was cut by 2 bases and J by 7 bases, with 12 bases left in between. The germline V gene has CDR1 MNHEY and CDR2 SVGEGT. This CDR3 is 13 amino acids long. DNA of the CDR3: TGTGCCAGCAGTTACAACACCCAAGGGGAGCAGTACTTC. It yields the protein CASSYNTQGEQYF.

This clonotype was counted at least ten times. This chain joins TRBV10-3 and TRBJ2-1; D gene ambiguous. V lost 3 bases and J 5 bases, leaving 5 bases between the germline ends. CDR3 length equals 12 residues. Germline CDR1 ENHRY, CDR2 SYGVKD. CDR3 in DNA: TGTGCCATCAGTGACTCTAACAATGAGCAGTTCTTC. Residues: CAISDSNNEQFF.

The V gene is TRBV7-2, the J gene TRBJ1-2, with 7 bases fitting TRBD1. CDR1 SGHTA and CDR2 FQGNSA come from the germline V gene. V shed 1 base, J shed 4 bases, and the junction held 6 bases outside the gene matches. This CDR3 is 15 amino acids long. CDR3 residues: CASSLDRQGPYGYTF. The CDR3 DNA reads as TGTGCCAGCAGCTTAGATAGACAGGGACCCTATGGCTACACCTTC.

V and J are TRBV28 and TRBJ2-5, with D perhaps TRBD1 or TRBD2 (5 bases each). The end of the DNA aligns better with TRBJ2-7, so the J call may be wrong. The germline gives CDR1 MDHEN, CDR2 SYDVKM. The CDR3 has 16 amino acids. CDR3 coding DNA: TGTGCCAGCAGGCCACCCCTACCGGGACCCGGCAACGAGCAGTACTTC. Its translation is CASRPPLPGPGNEQYF.

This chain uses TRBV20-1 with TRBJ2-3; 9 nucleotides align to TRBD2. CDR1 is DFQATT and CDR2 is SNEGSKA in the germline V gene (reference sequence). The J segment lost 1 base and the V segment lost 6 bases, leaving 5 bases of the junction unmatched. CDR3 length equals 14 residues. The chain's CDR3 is CSADSGGGTDTQYF. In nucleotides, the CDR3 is TGCAGTGCCGATAGCGGGGGCGGCACAGATACGCAGTATTTT.

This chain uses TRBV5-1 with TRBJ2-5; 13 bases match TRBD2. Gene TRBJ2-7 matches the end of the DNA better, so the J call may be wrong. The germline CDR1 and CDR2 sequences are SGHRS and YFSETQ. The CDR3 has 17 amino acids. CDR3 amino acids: CASSLTSGRAEVGEQYF. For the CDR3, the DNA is TGCGCCAGCAGCCTAACTAGCGGGAGGGCCGAAGTGGGCGAGCAGTACTTC.

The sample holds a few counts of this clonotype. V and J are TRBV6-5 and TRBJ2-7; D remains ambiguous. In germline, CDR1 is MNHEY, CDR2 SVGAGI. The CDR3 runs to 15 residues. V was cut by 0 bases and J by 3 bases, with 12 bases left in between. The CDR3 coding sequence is TGTGCCAGCAGTTACTCGGTAGGACCAAGCTACGAGCAGTACTTC. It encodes CASSYSVGPSYEQYF.

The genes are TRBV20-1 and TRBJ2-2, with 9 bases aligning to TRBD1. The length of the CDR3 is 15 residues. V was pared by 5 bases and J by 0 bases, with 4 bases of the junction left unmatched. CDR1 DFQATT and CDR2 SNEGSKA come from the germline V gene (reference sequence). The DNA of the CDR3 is TGCAGTGCTGGTCGGACAGGGGCGAACACCGGGGAGCTGTTTTTT. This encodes CSAGRTGANTGELFF.

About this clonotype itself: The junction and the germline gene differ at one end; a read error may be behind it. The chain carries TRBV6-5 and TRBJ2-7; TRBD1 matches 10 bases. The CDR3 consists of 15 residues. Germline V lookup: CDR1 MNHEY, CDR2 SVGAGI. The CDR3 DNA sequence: TGTACCAGCAGTTACTTCGGGACAGGGGTCAACGAGCAGTACTTC. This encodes CTSSYFGTGVNEQYF.

The CDR3 nucleotides read TGTGCCAGCAGTGGGGACGGCTACACTGAAGCTTTCTTT. Translated, it gives CASSGDGYTEAFF. This rearrangement joins TRBV2 to TRBJ1-1, with a weak D call TRBD1 (5 bases). Trimming cost V 4 bases and J 3 bases, with 9 bases left between them. Germline CDR1 reads SNHLY; CDR2 reads FYNNEI. The CDR3 runs to 13 residues.

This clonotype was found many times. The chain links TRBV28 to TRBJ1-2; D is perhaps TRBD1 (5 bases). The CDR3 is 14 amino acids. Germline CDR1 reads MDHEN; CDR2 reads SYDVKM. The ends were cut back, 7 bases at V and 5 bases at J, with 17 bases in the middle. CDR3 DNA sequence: TGTGCCAGCACCCTTTTAGGGGCGGGATATGGCTACACCTTC. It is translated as CASTLLGAGYGYTF.

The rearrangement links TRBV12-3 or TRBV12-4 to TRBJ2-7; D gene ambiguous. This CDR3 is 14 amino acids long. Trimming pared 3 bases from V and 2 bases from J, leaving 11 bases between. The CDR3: CASSFPRNPYEQYF. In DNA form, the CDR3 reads TGTGCCAGCAGTTTTCCCAGAAACCCCTACGAGCAGTACTTC.

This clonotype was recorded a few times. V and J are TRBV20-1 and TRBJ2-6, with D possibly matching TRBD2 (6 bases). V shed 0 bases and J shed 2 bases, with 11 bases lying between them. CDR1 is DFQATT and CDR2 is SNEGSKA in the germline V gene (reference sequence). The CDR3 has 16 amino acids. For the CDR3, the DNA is TGCAGTGCTAGAGACCTGTCGGGGGCTGGGGCCAACGTCCTGACTTTC. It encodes CSARDLSGAGANVLTF.

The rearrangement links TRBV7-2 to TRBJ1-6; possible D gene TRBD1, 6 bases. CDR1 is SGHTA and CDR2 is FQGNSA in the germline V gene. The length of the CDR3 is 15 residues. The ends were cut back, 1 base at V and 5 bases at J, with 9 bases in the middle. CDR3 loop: CASSLDRANNSPLHF. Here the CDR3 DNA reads TGTGCCAGCAGCTTAGACAGGGCCAATAATTCACCCCTCCACTTT. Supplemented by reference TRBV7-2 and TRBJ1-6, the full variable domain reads GAGVSQSPSNKVTEKGKDVELRCDPISGHTALYWYRQSLGQGLEFLIYFQGNSAPDKSGLPSDRFSAERTGGSVSTLTIQRTQQEDSAVYLCASSLDRANNSPLHFGNGTRLTVT.

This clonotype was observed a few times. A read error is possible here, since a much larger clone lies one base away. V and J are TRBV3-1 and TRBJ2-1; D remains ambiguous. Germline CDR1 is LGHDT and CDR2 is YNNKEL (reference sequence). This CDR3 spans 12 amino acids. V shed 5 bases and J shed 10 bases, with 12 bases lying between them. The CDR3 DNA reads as TGTGCCAGCAGCAGGGTTTCCTACGAGCAGTTCTTC. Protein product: CASSRVSYEQFF.

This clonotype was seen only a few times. The CDR3 loop reads CASGLEHRQNGYTF. CDR3 nucleotide sequence: TGTGCTAGTGGTTTAGAACACAGGCAGAATGGCTACACCTTC. V is TRBV12-5 and J is TRBJ1-2; tentative D call: TRBD1 (5 bases). In germline, CDR1 is LGHNT, CDR2 FRNRAP. The ends were cut back, 3 bases at V and 6 bases at J, with 14 bases in the middle. The CDR3 loop spans 14 amino acids.